This TCR beta chain was identified during a study of T cell repertoires in cytomegalovirus infection. Study-wide context: HLA-B-restricted CMV epitopes that are well studied, plus recently identified HLA-C-restricted ones, were used by the study. Indications came from public TCR beta signatures; they pointed to CMV infection and to a matching HLA type. General study findings and limits: HLA-C-restricted CMV-specific TCR beta clonotypes were dominant in the ex vivo response. The cumulative frequency of public TCR beta families identified carriers of CMV plus the relevant HLA.

TCRdb independently ran MiXCR on the reads; one entry per CDR3 protein. The data show around 310,000 distinct CDR3 sequences, roughly 29% seen once. Germline CDR1 LNHDA, CDR2 SQIVND (reference sequence). V shed 1 base, J shed 10 bases, and the junction held 2 bases outside the gene matches. This CDR3 is built from 13 residues. A remark on this clonotype: The target antigen is unknown.

J is TRBJ2-1 and V is TRBV19; 9 bases align to TRBD2. The sequence was obtained from a human donor in good health (CMV status not recorded). Some clones in this sample may be carry-over from other donors' samples. The sequences come from cultured PBMCs, collected from culture after CMV antigen stimulation. In DNA, the CDR3 is TGTGCCAGTAGTATAGCTAGCGGGGTAGAGCAGTTCTTC. Its protein product is CASSIASGVEQFF.